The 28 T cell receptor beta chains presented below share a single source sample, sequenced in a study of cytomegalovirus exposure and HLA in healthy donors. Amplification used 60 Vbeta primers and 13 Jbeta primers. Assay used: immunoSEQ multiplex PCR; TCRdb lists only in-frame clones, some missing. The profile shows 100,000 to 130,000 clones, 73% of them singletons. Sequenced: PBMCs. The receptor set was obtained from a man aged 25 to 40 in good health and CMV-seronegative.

The CDR3 DNA is TGTGCCAGCAGTAGGGGACTAGCGGGGAGCACAGATACGCAGTATTTT. This translates into CASSRGLAGSTDTQYF. The rearrangement uses TRBV6-6 and TRBJ2-3; 13 nucleotides match TRBD2. CDR1 and CDR2 from the germline V gene are MNHNY and SVGAGI (reference sequence). The CDR3 has 16 amino acids. The V segment lost 5 bases and the J segment 0 bases; nucleotides outside the gene matches: 2.

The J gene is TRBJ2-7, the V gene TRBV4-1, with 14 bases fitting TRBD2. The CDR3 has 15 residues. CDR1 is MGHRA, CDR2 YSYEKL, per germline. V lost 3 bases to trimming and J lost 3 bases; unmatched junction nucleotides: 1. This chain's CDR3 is CASSQTSGRGYEQYF. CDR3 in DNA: TGCGCCAGCAGCCAGACTAGCGGGAGGGGCTACGAGCAGTACTTC.

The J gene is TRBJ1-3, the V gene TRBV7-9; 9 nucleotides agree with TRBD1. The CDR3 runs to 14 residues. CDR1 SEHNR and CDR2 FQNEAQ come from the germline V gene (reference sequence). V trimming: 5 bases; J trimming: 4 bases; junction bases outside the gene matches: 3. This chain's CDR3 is CASSQDRGGNTIYF. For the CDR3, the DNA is TGTGCCAGCAGCCAGGACAGGGGAGGAAACACCATATATTTT.

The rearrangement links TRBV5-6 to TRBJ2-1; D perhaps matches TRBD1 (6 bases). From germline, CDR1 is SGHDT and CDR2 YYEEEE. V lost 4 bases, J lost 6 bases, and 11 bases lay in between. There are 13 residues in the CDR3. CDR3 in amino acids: CASSKQGTNEQFF. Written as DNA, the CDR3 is TGTGCCAGCAGCAAGCAGGGGACCAATGAGCAGTTCTTC.

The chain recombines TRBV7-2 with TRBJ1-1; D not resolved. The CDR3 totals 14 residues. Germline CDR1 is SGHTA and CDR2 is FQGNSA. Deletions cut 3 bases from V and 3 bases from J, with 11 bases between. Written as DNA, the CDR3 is TGTGCCAGCAGCTTTGCCAGGAGGGACACTGAAGCTTTCTTT. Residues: CASSFARRDTEAFF.

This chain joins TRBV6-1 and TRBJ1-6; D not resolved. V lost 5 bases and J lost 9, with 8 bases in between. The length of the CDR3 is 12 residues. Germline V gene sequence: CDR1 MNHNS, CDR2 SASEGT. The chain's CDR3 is CASSISSSPLHF. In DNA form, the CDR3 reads TGTGCCAGCAGTATCTCTAGTTCACCCCTCCACTTT.

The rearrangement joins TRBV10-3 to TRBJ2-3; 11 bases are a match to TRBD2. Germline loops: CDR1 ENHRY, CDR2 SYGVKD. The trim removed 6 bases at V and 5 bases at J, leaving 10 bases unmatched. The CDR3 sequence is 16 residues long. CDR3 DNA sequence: TGTGCCATCAGCGAGACTAGCGGGACAGGAAAAGATACGCAGTATTTT. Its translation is CAISETSGTGKDTQYF.

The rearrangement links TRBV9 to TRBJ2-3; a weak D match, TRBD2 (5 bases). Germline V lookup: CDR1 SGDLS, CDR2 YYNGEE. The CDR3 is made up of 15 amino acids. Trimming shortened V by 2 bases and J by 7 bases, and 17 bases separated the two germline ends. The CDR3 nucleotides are TGTGCCAGCAGCGTGATGGACTTGTCCGGAAATACGCAGTATTTT. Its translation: CASSVMDLSGNTQYF.

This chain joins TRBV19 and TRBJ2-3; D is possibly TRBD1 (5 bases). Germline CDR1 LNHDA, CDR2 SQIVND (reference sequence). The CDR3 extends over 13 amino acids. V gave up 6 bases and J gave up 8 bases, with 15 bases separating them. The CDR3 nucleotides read TGTGCCAGTAGCCCATCCCTCCAGGGTACGCAGTATTTT. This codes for CASSPSLQGTQYF. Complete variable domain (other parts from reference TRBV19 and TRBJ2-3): DGGITQSPKYLFRKEGQNVTLSCEQNLNHDAMYWYRQDPGQGLRLIYYSQIVNDFQKGDIAEGYSVSREKKESFPLTVTSAQKNPTAFYLCASSPSLQGTQYFGPGTRLTVL.

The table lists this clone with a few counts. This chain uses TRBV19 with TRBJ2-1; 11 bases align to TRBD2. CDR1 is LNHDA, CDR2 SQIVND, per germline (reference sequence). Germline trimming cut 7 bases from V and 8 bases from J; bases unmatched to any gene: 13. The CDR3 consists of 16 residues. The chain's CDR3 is CASTLHGASGRHEQFF. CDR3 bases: TGTGCCAGTACCCTCCATGGGGCTAGCGGGAGGCATGAGCAGTTCTTC.

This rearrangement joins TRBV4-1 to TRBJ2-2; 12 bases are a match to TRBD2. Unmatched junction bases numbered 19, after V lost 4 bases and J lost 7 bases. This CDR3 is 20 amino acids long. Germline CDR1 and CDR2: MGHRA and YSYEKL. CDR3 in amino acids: CASSLVEPGRLAGVGGELFF. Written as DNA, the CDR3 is TGCGCCAGCAGCCTAGTGGAACCAGGGCGACTAGCGGGAGTCGGCGGGGAGCTGTTTTTT.

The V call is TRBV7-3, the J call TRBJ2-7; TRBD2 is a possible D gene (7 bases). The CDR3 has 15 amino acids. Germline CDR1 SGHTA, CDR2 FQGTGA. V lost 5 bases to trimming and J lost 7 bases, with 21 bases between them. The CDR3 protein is CASSPVGGGTGEQYF. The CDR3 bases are TGTGCCAGCAGCCCCGTGGGAGGGGGGACTGGGGAGCAGTACTTC. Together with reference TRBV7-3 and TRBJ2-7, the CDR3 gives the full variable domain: GAGVSQTPSNKVTEKGKYVELRCDPISGHTALYWYRQSLGQGPEFLIYFQGTGAADDSGLPNDRFFAVRPEGSVSTLKIQRTERGDSAVYLCASSPVGGGTGEQYFGPGTRLTVT.

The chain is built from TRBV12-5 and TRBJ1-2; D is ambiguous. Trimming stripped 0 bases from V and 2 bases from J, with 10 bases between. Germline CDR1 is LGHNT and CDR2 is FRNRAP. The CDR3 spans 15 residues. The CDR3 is CASGLVLETNYGYTF. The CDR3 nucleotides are TGTGCTAGTGGTTTGGTACTTGAGACAAACTATGGCTACACCTTC.

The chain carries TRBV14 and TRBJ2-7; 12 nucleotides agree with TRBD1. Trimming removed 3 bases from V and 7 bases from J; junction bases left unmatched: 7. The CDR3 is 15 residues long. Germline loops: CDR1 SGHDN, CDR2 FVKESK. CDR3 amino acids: CASSHPGQGAWEQYF. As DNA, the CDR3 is TGTGCCAGCAGCCACCCGGGACAGGGGGCGTGGGAGCAGTACTTC. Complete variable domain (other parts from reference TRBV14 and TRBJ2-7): EAGVTQFPSHSVIEKGQTVTLRCDPISGHDNLYWYRRVMGKEIKFLLHFVKESKQDESGMPNNRFLAERTGGTYSTLKVQPAELEDSGVYFCASSHPGQGAWEQYFGPGTRLTVT.

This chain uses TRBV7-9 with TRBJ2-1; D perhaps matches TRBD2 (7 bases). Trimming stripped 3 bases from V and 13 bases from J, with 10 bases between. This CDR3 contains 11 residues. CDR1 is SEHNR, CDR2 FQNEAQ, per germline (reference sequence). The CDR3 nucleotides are TGTGCCAGCAGCTTGGGGGGGCCTCAGTTCTTC. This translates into CASSLGGPQFF.

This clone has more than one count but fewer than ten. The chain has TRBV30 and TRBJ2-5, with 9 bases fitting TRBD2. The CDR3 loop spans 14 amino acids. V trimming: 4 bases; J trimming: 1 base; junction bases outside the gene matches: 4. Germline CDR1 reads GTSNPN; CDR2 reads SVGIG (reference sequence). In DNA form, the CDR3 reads TGTGCCTGGACTAGCGGGACCTCCCAAGAGACCCAGTACTTC. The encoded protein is CAWTSGTSQETQYF.

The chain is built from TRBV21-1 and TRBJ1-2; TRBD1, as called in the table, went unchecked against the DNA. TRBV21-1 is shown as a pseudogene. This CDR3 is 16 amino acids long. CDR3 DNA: TGTGCCAGCAGCAAAGGGGGGCCCGGGACAAGCTATGGCTACACCTTC. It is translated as CASSKGGPGTSYGYTF.

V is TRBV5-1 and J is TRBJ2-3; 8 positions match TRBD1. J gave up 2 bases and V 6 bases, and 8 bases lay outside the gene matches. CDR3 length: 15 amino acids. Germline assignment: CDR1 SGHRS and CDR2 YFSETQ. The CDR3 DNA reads TGCGCCAGCACCATCGGACAGGGACACACAGATACGCAGTATTTT. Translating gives CASTIGQGHTDTQYF.

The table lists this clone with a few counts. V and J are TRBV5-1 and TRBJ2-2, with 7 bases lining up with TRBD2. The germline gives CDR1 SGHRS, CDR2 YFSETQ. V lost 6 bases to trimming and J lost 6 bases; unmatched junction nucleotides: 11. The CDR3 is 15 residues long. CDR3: CASILLGLAAGELFF. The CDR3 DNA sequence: TGCGCCAGCATCCTACTTGGGCTAGCGGCCGGGGAGCTGTTTTTT.

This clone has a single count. CDR3 nucleotide sequence: TGTGCCAGCAGCCCCCAAACAGGTTCCTACGAGCAGTACTTC. Translation: CASSPQTGSYEQYF. The chain has TRBV5-4 and TRBJ2-7, with D possibly being TRBD1 (5 bases). V was clipped by 4 bases and J by 1 base, with 12 bases between them. This CDR3 is built from 14 residues. Germline V gene lookup returns CDR1 SGHNT and CDR2 YYREEE (reference sequence).

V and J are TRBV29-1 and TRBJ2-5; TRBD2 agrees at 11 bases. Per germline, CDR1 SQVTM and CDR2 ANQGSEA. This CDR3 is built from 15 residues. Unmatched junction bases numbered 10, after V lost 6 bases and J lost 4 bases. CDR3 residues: CSVGVAGGVGETQYF. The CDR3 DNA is TGCAGCGTGGGAGTAGCGGGGGGGGTGGGAGAGACCCAGTACTTC.

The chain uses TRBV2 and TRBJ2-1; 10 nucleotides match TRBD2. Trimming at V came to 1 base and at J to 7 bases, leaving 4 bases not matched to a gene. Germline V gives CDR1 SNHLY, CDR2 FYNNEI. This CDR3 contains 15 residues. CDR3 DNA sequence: TGTGCCAGCAGTGAAGGTCTAGCGGGAGCTAATGAGCAGTTCTTC. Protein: CASSEGLAGANEQFF.

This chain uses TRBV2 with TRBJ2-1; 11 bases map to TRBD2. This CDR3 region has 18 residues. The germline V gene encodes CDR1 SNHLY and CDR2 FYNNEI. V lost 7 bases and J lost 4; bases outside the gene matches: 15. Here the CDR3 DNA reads TGTGCCAGCACCTCGAATCCCATTAGCGGGAGGGGGTACAATGAGCAGTTCTTC. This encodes CASTSNPISGRGYNEQFF.

CDR3 sequence (DNA): TGTGCCACCAGCAGAGACTCAGGGGTTGACACTGAAGCTTTCTTT. Protein: CATSRDSGVDTEAFF. V is TRBV15 and J is TRBJ1-1; TRBD1 might be the D (6 bases). V shed 0 bases and J shed 3 bases, with 11 bases lying between them. CDR1 is LNHNV and CDR2 is YYDKDF in the germline V gene (reference sequence). CDR3 length: 15 amino acids.

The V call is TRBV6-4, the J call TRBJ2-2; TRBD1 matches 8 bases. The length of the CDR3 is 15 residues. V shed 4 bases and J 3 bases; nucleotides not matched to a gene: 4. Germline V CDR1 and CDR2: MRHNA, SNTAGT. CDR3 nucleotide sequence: TGTGCCAGCAGTGCGACAGGGGTGGACACCGGGGAGCTGTTTTTT. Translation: CASSATGVDTGELFF.

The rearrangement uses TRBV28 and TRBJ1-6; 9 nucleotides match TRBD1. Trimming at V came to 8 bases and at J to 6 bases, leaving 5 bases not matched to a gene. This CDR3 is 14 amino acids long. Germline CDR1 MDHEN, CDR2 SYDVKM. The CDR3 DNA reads TGTGCCAGCCTACAGGGGGCCCGTAATTCACCCCTCCACTTT. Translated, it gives CASLQGARNSPLHF.

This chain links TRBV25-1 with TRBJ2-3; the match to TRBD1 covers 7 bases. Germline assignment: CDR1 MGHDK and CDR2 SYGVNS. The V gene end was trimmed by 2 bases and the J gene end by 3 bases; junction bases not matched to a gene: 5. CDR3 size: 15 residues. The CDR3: CASSENRGVTDTQYF. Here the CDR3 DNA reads TGTGCCAGCAGTGAAAACAGGGGAGTGACAGATACGCAGTATTTT.

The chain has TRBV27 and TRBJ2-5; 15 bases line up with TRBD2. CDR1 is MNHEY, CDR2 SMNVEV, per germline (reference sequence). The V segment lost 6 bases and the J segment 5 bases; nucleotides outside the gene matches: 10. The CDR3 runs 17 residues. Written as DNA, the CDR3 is TGTGCCAGCAGCCCAACGGGACTAGCGGGAGGCAGTGAGACCCAGTACTTC. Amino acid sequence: CASSPTGLAGGSETQYF.